This TCR beta chain was sequenced for a study of blood T cell repertoires in COVID-19. At the level of the study: T cells, B-cell-depleted T cells, or PBMCs supplied cDNA or gDNA.

The CDR3 has 15 residues. Germline V lookup: CDR1 SEHNR, CDR2 FQNEAQ (reference sequence). V shed 6 bases and J 1 base; nucleotides not matched to a gene: 8. Authors' processing steps: Estimated nucleated cell counts came from reference gene primer amplification. Generated by immunoSEQ multiplex PCR, the TCRdb table keeps only in-frame clones and is missing some. V and J calls and clone size are those listed in that table; D and trimming were worked out from the DNA. The data show 140,000 to 150,000 clones, with roughly nine tenths seen just once and around 1.6% held by the top ten. The chain combines TRBV7-9 with TRBJ2-5; 7 bases align to TRBD1. The sequence came from a human donor in a cohort sampled during active COVID-19. The sequencing sample was made of peripheral blood. The DNA of the CDR3 is TGTGCCAGCAGTATCCTACAGGGGATCCAAGAGACCCAGTACTTC. It translates to CASSILQGIQETQYF.